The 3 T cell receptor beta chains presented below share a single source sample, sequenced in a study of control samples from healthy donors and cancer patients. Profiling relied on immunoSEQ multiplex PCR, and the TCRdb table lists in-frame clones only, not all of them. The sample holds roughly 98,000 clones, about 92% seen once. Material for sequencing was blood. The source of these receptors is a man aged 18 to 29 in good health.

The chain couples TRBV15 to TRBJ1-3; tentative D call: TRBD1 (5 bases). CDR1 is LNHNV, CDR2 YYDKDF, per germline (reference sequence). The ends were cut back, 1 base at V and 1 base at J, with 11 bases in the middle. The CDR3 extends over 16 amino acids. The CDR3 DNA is TGTGCCACCAGCAGAGGTTTTGGGGCTTCTGGAAACACCATATATTTT. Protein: CATSRGFGASGNTIYF.

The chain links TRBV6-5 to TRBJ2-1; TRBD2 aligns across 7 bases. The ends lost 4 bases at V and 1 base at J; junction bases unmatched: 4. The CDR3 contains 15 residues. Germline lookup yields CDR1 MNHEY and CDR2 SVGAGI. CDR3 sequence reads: CASSLSGESYNEQFF. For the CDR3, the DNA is TGTGCCAGCAGTTTGAGCGGGGAATCCTACAATGAGCAGTTCTTC.

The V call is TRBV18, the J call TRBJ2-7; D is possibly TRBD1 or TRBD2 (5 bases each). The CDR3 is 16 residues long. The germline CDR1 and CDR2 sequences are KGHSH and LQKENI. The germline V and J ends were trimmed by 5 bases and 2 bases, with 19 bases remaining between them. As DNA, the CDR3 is TGTGCCAGCTCAGCCTTAAGGGGACGGAGAGCCTACGAGCAGTACTTC. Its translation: CASSALRGRRAYEQYF.